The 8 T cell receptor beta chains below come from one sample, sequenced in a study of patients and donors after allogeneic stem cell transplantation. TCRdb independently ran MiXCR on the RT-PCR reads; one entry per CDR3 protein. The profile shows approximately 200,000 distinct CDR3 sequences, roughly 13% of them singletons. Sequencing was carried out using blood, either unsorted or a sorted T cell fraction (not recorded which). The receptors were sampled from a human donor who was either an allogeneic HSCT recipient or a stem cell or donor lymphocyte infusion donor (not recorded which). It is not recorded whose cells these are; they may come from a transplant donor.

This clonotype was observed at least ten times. CDR3 residues: CASSSEGDEQYF. The CDR3, as DNA: TGTGCCAGCAGTTCTGAGGGCGACGAGCAGTACTTC. This chain uses TRBV6-2 or TRBV6-3 with TRBJ2-7, with D possibly TRBD2 on 5 matching bases. The CDR3 has 12 amino acids. Germline CDR1 reads MNHEY; CDR2 reads SVGEGT. V was trimmed by 4 bases and J by 5 bases, leaving 9 bases between them.

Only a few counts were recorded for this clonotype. This CDR3 reads CASSLDRPGRNSPLHF. Here the CDR3 DNA reads TGCGCCAGCAGCTTGGATCGGCCAGGGAGGAATTCACCCCTCCACTTT. This rearrangement joins TRBV5-1 to TRBJ1-6; the D gene is possibly TRBD1 (5 bases). With 0 bases removed from V and 7 bases from J, the gap between germline ends came to 14 bases. The CDR3 runs to 16 residues. Germline values: CDR1 SGHRS, CDR2 YFSETQ.

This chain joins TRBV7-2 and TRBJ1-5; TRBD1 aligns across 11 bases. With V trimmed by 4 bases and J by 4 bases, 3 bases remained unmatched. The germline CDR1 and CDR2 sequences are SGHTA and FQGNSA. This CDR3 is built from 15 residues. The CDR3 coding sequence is TGTGCCAGCAGCTGGACAGGGGGCAGGAATCAGCCCCAGCATTTT. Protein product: CASSWTGGRNQPQHF.

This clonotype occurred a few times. The DNA for the CDR3 is TGTGCCAGCAGCTTGGCCAAAGGGCAGATAACGAACACCGGGGAGCTGTTTTTT. It encodes CASSLAKGQITNTGELFF. The chain combines TRBV5-4 with TRBJ2-2; D not certain. The CDR3 contains 18 residues. The germline V gene has CDR1 SGHNT and CDR2 YYREEE (reference sequence). With 0 bases removed from V and 0 bases from J, the gap between germline ends came to 15 bases.

The CDR3 loop is CSATIGTGYQPQHF. CDR3 in DNA: TGCAGTGCTACCATCGGGACAGGGTATCAGCCCCAGCATTTT. The rearrangement uses TRBV20-1 and TRBJ1-5, with 9 nucleotides matching TRBD1. The CDR3 sequence is 14 residues long. From germline, CDR1 is DFQATT and CDR2 SNEGSKA (reference sequence). V shed 4 bases, J shed 5 bases, and the junction held 6 bases outside the gene matches.

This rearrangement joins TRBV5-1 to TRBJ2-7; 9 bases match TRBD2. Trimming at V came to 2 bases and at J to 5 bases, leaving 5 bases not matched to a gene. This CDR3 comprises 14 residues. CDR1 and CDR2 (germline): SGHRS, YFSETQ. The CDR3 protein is CASSFLAGMNEQYF. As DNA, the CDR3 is TGCGCCAGCAGCTTTCTAGCGGGGATGAACGAGCAGTACTTC.

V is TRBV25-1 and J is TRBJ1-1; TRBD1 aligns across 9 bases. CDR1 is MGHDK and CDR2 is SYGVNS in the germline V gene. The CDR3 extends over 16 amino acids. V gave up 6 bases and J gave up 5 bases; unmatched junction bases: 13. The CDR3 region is CASSAQRQGEGTEAFF. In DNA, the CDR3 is TGTGCCAGCAGCGCCCAAAGACAGGGGGAAGGGACTGAAGCTTTCTTT.

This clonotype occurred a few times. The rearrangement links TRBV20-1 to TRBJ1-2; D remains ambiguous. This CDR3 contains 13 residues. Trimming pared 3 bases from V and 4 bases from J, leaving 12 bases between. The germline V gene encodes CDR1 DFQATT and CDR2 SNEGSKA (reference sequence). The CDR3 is CSASEGAGYGYTF. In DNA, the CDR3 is TGCAGTGCTAGCGAAGGCGCAGGCTATGGCTACACCTTC.